This TCR beta chain was observed in a study of T cell changes during pregnancy in multiple sclerosis (dated by TCRdb to the late 2010s). In terms of the full investigation: Changes in the T cell repertoire over the course of pregnancy were examined in this study in women with multiple sclerosis.

The V end gives up 1 base and the J end 5 bases, leaving 6 bases in the junction not matched to a gene. The germline V gene encodes CDR1 MGHRA and CDR2 YSYEKL. Taken from cysteine to phenylalanine, the CDR3 has 18 residues. The only DNA kept is the CDR3, 54 bases in frame from the first base. Library method: the immunoSEQ multiplex PCR assay. The immuneACCESS repertoire file appears here via TCRdb, limited to in-frame rearrangements. These files lack a portion of the clones; in checked studies, under half of the deficit traces to unresolved V genes, and the cause of the others is not known. The sample table contains just over 40,000 clones; only one count was recorded for nearly 90% of them. The ten largest clones take up around 0.5% of the sample. About this clone: Its antigen is currently not known. Per-nucleotide qualities are absent, and no much larger clonotype sits a single base away.

The clonotype was recovered from a female donor with multiple sclerosis, enrolled in a pregnancy study. The receptor chain draws on TRBV4-1 and TRBJ2-3, with 16 junctional bases fitting TRBD2. The source was CD4+ T cells from peripheral blood mononuclear cells, collected in the first trimester of pregnancy. The CDR3 in this case is CASSQGGLAGGLLDTQYF. In nucleotides, the sequence is TGCGCCAGCAGCCAAGGGGGACTAGCGGGGGGGCTCCTAGATACGCAGTATTTT.